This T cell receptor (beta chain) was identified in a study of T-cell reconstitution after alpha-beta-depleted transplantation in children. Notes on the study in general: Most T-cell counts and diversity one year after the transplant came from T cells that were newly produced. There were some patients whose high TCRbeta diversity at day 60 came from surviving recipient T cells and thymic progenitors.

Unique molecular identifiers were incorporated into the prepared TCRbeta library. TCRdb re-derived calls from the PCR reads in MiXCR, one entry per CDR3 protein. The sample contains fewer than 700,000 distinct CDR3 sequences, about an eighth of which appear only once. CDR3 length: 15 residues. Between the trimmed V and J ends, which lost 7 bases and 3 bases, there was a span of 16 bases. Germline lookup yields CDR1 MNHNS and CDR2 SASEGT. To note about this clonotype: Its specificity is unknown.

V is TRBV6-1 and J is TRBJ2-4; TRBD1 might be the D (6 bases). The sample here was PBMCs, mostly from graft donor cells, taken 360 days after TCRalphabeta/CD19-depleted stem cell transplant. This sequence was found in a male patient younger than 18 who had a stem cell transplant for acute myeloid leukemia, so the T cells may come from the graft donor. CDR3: CASKTGRTVKNIQYF. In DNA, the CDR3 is TGTGCCAGCAAGACCGGAAGGACAGTCAAAAACATTCAGTACTTC.